A single sample gave rise to the 10 T cell receptor beta chains below, sequenced in a study of blood T cell repertoires in COVID-19 (TCRdb year 2020). Library preparation was by the immunoSEQ multiplex PCR assay. The source is immuneACCESS, and TCRdb retained only in-frame sequences with V and J called. Part of the clones is not carried over; for the studies checked, unresolved V genes explain less than half of this, and the remainder is unexplained. A total of about 21,000 clones appear in this sample, 88% of them only once. The ten largest clones represent 8.5% to 14% of the sample. Sequenced: peripheral blood. The receptor set was obtained from a human donor in a cohort sampled during active COVID-19.

This clone was recorded a few times. This rearrangement joins TRBV30 to TRBJ2-7, with D possibly matching TRBD2 (5 bases). Germline V CDR1 and CDR2: GTSNPN, SVGIG (reference sequence). V was cut by 5 bases and J by 5 bases, with 13 bases left in between. CDR3 size: 12 residues. In DNA form, the CDR3 reads TGTGCCTGGGCGGTCTATAGCGACGAGCAGTACTTC. Translating it yields CAWAVYSDEQYF.

The V gene is TRBV19, the J gene TRBJ2-3; D may be TRBD2 (6 bases). The germline V gene encodes CDR1 LNHDA and CDR2 SQIVND (reference sequence). The CDR3 runs to 16 residues. Trimming pared 6 bases from V and 2 bases from J, leaving 18 bases between. This CDR3 is CASRQGLIPLTDTQYF. The CDR3 bases are TGTGCCAGTAGGCAGGGACTGATTCCACTCACAGATACGCAGTATTTT.

This chain uses TRBV5-1 with TRBJ1-5; D unclear. Germline V gene sequence: CDR1 SGHRS, CDR2 YFSETQ. The CDR3 extends over 15 amino acids. The germline V and J ends were trimmed by 2 bases and 7 bases, with 16 bases remaining between them. CDR3 loop: CASSFDSGVRQPQHF. The CDR3 region has the DNA TGCGCCAGCAGCTTTGATTCCGGGGTTCGGCAGCCCCAGCATTTT. Full variable domain (missing parts from reference TRBV5-1 and TRBJ1-5): KAGVTQTPRYLIKTRGQQVTLSCSPISGHRSVSWYQQTPGQGLQFLFEYFSETQRNKGNFPGRFSGRQFSNSRSEMNVSTLELGDSALYLCASSFDSGVRQPQHFGDGTRLSIL.

J is TRBJ1-1 and V is TRBV18, with unresolved D. This CDR3 has 16 residues. Germline CDR1 reads KGHSH; CDR2 reads LQKENI. Trimming shortened V by 4 bases and J by 5 bases, and 20 bases separated the two germline ends. The CDR3 DNA is TGTGCCAGCTCACTTTACGGTACAGCCTCGGCGACTGAAGCTTTCTTT. Its protein product is CASSLYGTASATEAFF.

The rearrangement joins TRBV11-2 to TRBJ2-2; TRBD1 agrees at 7 bases. The CDR3 is 15 amino acids. V trimming: 3 bases; J trimming: 4 bases; junction bases outside the gene matches: 5. From germline, CDR1 is SGHAT and CDR2 FQNNGV. The CDR3 DNA is TGTGCCAGCAGCTTCGAGGGGGCGGGCACCGGGGAGCTGTTTTTT. The encoded protein is CASSFEGAGTGELFF. Looking up the rest from reference TRBV11-2 and TRBJ2-2 gives the full variable domain: EAGVAQSPRYKIIEKRQSVAFWCNPISGHATLYWYQQILGQGPKLLIQFQNNGVVDDSQLPKDRFSAERLKGVDSTLKIQPAKLEDSAVYLCASSFEGAGTGELFFGEGSRLTVL.

This chain connects TRBV19 to TRBJ2-7, with 10 bases that match TRBD1. The CDR3 consists of 14 residues. The ends lost 3 bases at V and 7 bases at J; junction bases unmatched: 6. The germline V gene encodes CDR1 LNHDA and CDR2 SQIVND (reference sequence). For the CDR3, the DNA is TGTGCCAGTAGTATTGGGACAGGGGAAAGGGAGCAGTACTTC. Its translation is CASSIGTGEREQYF.

The chain employs TRBV4-2 and TRBJ2-4; 7 nucleotides line up with TRBD1. The CDR3 extends over 14 amino acids. With V trimmed by 4 bases and J by 5 bases, 5 bases remained unmatched. CDR1 is LGHNA, CDR2 YNFKEQ, per germline. The CDR3 nucleotides are TGTGCCAGCAGCCGGGGACAGATACAAAACATTCAGTACTTC. Translation gives CASSRGQIQNIQYF.

This chain uses TRBV5-1 with TRBJ2-5; the match to TRBD2 covers 9 bases. The CDR3 totals 16 residues. Germline V gene sequence: CDR1 SGHRS, CDR2 YFSETQ. After removal of 1 base from V and 0 bases from J, the junction contained 4 bases not matched to a gene. Here the CDR3 reads CASSLNAGGNQETQYF. The CDR3 DNA reads as TGCGCCAGCAGCTTGAACGCGGGGGGGAACCAAGAGACCCAGTACTTC.

The V gene is TRBV2, the J gene TRBJ1-2, with D hard to call. V was trimmed by 3 bases and J by 4 bases, leaving 9 bases between them. The CDR3 extends over 13 amino acids. The V gene's germline CDR1 is SNHLY and CDR2 FYNNEI. DNA for the CDR3: TGTGCCAGCAGTGATCTAGGAACCTATGGCTACACCTTC. This encodes CASSDLGTYGYTF.

The V gene is TRBV7-2, the J gene TRBJ2-1; D is perhaps TRBD2 (6 bases). Germline V CDR1 and CDR2: SGHTA, FQGNSA. The CDR3 length is 15 residues. V was cut by 5 bases and J by 2 bases, with 13 bases left in between. CDR3 nucleotides: TGTGCCAGCAGCCCCACCTGGGAGGCCTACAATGAGCAGTTCTTC. Translated: CASSPTWEAYNEQFF.